This TCR beta chain was observed in a study of shared clonotypes between healthy human individuals. Turning to this clone: The antigen is unknown.

The study, taken as a whole, reports: Sampling used blood alone; tissue repertoires probably differ.

Method: immunoSEQ multiplex PCR; TCRdb's copy keeps in-frame clones and lacks some. The data contain millions of clones, approximately 93% of them seen just once; the ten biggest clones take up 0.39%. Trimming took 3 bases from V and 4 from J, leaving 18 bases between them. CDR3 length: 16 residues. CDR1 and CDR2 (germline): LNHDA, SQIVND (reference sequence). The V and J genes are TRBV19 and TRBJ2-5; D may be TRBD1 or TRBD2 (7 bases each). This TCR was sampled from a man younger than 30 in good health. Some clones in this sample may be carry-over from other donors' samples. Sequencing used naive CD4+ T cells from PBMCs. Indicated subset: CD45RA+ positively selected. This CDR3 is CASSIPRGRAGETQYF. The DNA of the CDR3 is TGTGCCAGTAGTATCCCCAGGGGGAGGGCCGGAGAGACCCAGTACTTC.